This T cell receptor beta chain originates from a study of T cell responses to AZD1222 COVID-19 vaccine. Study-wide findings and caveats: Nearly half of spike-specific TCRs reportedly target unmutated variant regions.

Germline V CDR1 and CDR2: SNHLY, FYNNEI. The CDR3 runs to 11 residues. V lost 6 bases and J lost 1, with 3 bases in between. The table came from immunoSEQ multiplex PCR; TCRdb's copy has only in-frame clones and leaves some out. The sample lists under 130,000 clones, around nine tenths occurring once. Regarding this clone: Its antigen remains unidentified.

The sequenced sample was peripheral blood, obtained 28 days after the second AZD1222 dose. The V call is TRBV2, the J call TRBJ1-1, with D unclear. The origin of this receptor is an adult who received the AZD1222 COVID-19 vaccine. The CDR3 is CASSQNTEAFF. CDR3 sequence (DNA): TGTGCCAGCAGCCAGAACACTGAAGCTTTCTTT.